This TCR beta chain was identified during a study of T cells in tuberculosis. Data came from immunoSEQ multiplex PCR; TCRdb stores just in-frame clones and leaves some out. Altogether 30,000 to 35,000 clones are present, 90% to 95% being singletons, with the ten largest covering over 2%. The CDR3 consists of 15 residues. V was pared by 4 bases and J by 6 bases, with 9 bases of the junction left unmatched. In germline, CDR1 is SGHNT, CDR2 YYREEE (reference sequence). A remark on this clone: Its antigen is still unknown.

Each donor contributed roughly 92,000 T cells on average, unsorted. Findings and caveats of the study: Selection depended on which cryopreserved specimens were available. GMM-specific TCRs were nearer to active tuberculosis alpha repertoires, suggesting expansion.

The sequence came from a donor aged 10 to 29 with latent tuberculosis or without tuberculosis infection. The J gene is TRBJ2-2, the V gene TRBV5-4; 7 bases fit TRBD2. Sequenced input: PBMCs. Here the CDR3 DNA reads TGTGCCAGCAGCCCTGGCCGGGGGGACGCCGGGGAGCTGTTTTTT. This translates into CASSPGRGDAGELFF.